A selection of T cell receptor beta chains follows, all from one sample in a study of blood T cell repertoires in COVID-19. Some clones are missing from TCRdb's copy, which holds only in-frame ones; the method was immunoSEQ multiplex PCR. The table has around 250,000 clones, roughly 82% seen once. Sequencing used peripheral blood. The receptors derive from an elderly man with acute or convalescent COVID-19. The CDR3 runs from the conserved cysteine through the conserved F or W. D genes are given only for firm matches. Rows give clone size only sometimes, using once, few, many, or a class for an expanded clone.

cdr3_aa cdr3_nt clone_size j_call d_call v_call
CASSFLQGAGNQPQHF TGTGCCAGCAGTTTTCTACAGGGGGCAGGCAATCAGCCCCAGCATTTT NA TRBJ1-5 TRBD1 TRBV6-2/TRBV6-3
CASSLPDSTGVTEAFF TGTGCCAGCAGCTTACCGGATTCGACAGGGGTAACTGAAGCTTTCTTT few TRBJ1-1 TRBD1 TRBV13
CASSYEANQPQHF TGTGCCAGCAGTTACGAGGCTAATCAGCCCCAGCATTTT few TRBJ1-5 NA TRBV6-2/TRBV6-3
CASRREAGSSYNEQFF TGTGCCAGCAGGAGGGAGGCAGGGAGCTCCTACAATGAGCAGTTCTTC NA TRBJ2-1 NA TRBV2
CASSDGQPQETQYF TGTGCCAGCAGTGATGGGCAGCCCCAAGAGACCCAGTACTTC NA TRBJ2-5 NA TRBV2
CASSRGTGTYEQYF TGTGCCAGTAGTAGGGGGACAGGTACCTACGAGCAGTACTTC NA TRBJ2-7 TRBD1 TRBV19
CASSSHREETQYF TGTGCCAGCAGCTCTCACAGAGAAGAGACCCAGTACTTC NA TRBJ2-5 NA TRBV7-3
CASSLAVLSGKLFF TGTGCCAGCAGTTTAGCAGTACTTAGCGGAAAACTGTTTTTT few TRBJ1-4 NA TRBV27
CATSDPGLGKETQYF TGTGCCACCAGTGATCCCGGACTGGGAAAAGAGACCCAGTACTTC once TRBJ2-5 NA TRBV24-1
CASSPGTEYQPQHF TGTGCCAGCAGCCCCGGGACTGAGTATCAGCCCCAGCATTTT once TRBJ1-5 NA TRBV7-9
CASKPGGWNEQFF TGTGCCAGCAAGCCGGGAGGTTGGAATGAGCAGTTCTTC NA TRBJ2-1 TRBD2 TRBV27
CSVGGQGAKGDTQYF TGCAGCGTTGGCGGACAGGGGGCGAAGGGAGATACGCAGTATTTT once TRBJ2-3 TRBD1 TRBV29-1
CASSDGLVRDTQYF TGTGCCAGCAGTGACGGACTAGTACGGGATACGCAGTATTTT NA TRBJ2-3 TRBD2 TRBV6-6
CASSPTGLGDQPQHF TGTGCCAGCAGTCCCACAGGGTTAGGAGATCAGCCCCAGCATTTT NA TRBJ1-5 NA TRBV28
CASSRDRVQDTQYF TGTGCCAGCAGCCGGGACAGGGTTCAAGATACGCAGTATTTT few TRBJ2-3 TRBD1 TRBV6-2/TRBV6-3
CASSRGTDRNIQYF TGCGCCAGCAGCCGGGGCACGGACCGAAACATTCAGTACTTC NA TRBJ2-4 NA TRBV4-1